Below are 29 T cell receptor beta chains sequenced from a single sample in a study of blood T cell repertoires in COVID-19. Only in-frame clones appear in the TCRdb table, and some are missing; sequencing was by immunoSEQ multiplex PCR. The sample records under 300,000 clones, about 89% being singletons. Sequencing used PBMCs or T cells enriched from blood (not recorded which). Receptor source: a woman under 30 who had recovered from COVID-19.

The chain links TRBV28 to TRBJ1-6; the D gene is possibly TRBD1 (5 bases). Trimming removed 5 bases from V and 8 bases from J, with 16 bases in between. CDR3 length equals 15 residues. Germline V lookup: CDR1 MDHEN, CDR2 SYDVKM. CDR3 protein: CASSLGGGGDSPLHF. CDR3 bases: TGTGCCAGCAGTCTGGGGGGAGGCGGCGATTCACCCCTCCACTTT. The variable domain in full, completed from reference TRBV28 and TRBJ1-6, reads DVKVTQSSRYLVKRTGEKVFLECVQDMDHENMFWYRQDPGLGLRLIYFSYDVKMKEKGDIPEGYSVSREKKERFSLILESASTNQTSMYLCASSLGGGGDSPLHFGNGTRLTVT.

The chain combines TRBV6-5 with TRBJ2-6, with unresolved D. V lost 0 bases, J lost 1 base, and 4 bases lay in between. Germline CDR1 is MNHEY and CDR2 is SVGAGI. This CDR3 is 15 amino acids long. CDR3 in DNA: TGTGCCAGCAGTTACTCAATATCTGGGGCCAACGTCCTGACTTTC. It translates to CASSYSISGANVLTF.

The CDR3 reads CASSWDNREQYF. The CDR3 DNA reads as TGTGCCAGCAGCTGGGACAATCGGGAGCAGTACTTC. The V and J genes are TRBV12-3 or TRBV12-4 and TRBJ2-7; tentatively, D is TRBD1 (6 bases). CDR3 length: 12 residues. V was shortened by 6 bases and J by 7 bases, with 13 bases between the two germline ends.

V is TRBV7-2 and J is TRBJ2-2; 9 bases match TRBD1. Trimming took 4 bases from V and 5 from J; bases not matched to a gene: 11. From germline, CDR1 is SGHTA and CDR2 FQGNSA. The CDR3 is 17 residues long. DNA of the CDR3: TGTGCCAGCAGCTCGCCGCCGGGACAGGGTTTTACCGGGGAGCTGTTTTTT. This encodes CASSSPPGQGFTGELFF.

This chain uses TRBV5-1 with TRBJ1-5; tentatively, D is TRBD1 (5 bases). Germline V gene sequence: CDR1 SGHRS, CDR2 YFSETQ. The CDR3 is made up of 16 amino acids. Trimming removed 4 bases from V and 1 base from J, with 15 bases in between. CDR3 sequence (DNA): TGCGCCAGCAGCCCCGGGGGGACTACCAGCAATCAGCCCCAGCATTTT. Translating it yields CASSPGGTTSNQPQHF.

This clone has a handful of counts. The CDR3 bases are TGTGCCAGCAGCTTAGGCGGGGGGAACACTGAAGCTTTCTTT. It is translated as CASSLGGGNTEAFF. V and J are TRBV13 and TRBJ1-1, with a possible D match to TRBD1 (5 bases). This CDR3 is built from 14 residues. V was shortened by 0 bases and J by 1 base, with 6 bases between the two germline ends. In germline, CDR1 is PRHDT, CDR2 FYEKMQ (reference sequence). Combining the CDR3 with reference TRBV13 and TRBJ1-1 gives the whole variable domain AAGVIQSPRHLIKEKRETATLKCYPIPRHDTVYWYQQGPGQDPQFLISFYEKMQSDKGSIPDRFSAQQFSDYHSELNMSSLELGDSALYFCASSLGGGNTEAFFGQGTRLTVV.

This clone was detected only once. The rearrangement links TRBV4-1 to TRBJ2-2; 15 bases are a match to TRBD2. The CDR3 totals 19 residues. Germline V gives CDR1 MGHRA, CDR2 YSYEKL. The V and J ends lost 3 bases and 3 bases, in that order; junction bases with no gene match: 8. As DNA, the CDR3 is TGCGCCAGCAGCCAGGTCAGAGGACTAGCGGGAGGGGACACCGGGGAGCTGTTTTTT. Translation gives CASSQVRGLAGGDTGELFF.

The chain employs TRBV28 and TRBJ1-1, with TRBD1 as a possible D gene (6 bases). Trimming removed 6 bases at V and 6 bases at J, with 23 bases between. The CDR3 contains 16 residues. Germline lookup yields CDR1 MDHEN and CDR2 SYDVKM. The CDR3 DNA reads TGTGCCAGCAGCAGATACAGGGTTGGTAAGTTTGCTGAAGCTTTCTTT. Translation gives CASSRYRVGKFAEAFF.

This chain links TRBV7-2 with TRBJ2-1; no firm D call. The V end lost 3 bases, the J end lost 3 bases, and 12 bases lay between the germline ends. CDR3 length equals 15 residues. CDR1 SGHTA and CDR2 FQGNSA come from the germline V gene. The CDR3 spells CASSLISRSYNEQFF. The CDR3, as DNA: TGTGCCAGCAGCTTGATTTCGAGAAGCTACAATGAGCAGTTCTTC.

This chain links TRBV24-1 with TRBJ2-1; 9 nucleotides line up with TRBD1. Germline V gene lookup returns CDR1 KGHDR and CDR2 SFDVKD. The CDR3 is made up of 15 amino acids. Trimming cost V 0 bases and J 8 bases; bases outside gene matches: 4. The CDR3 region is CATSDLGTGNDEQFF. CDR3 DNA: TGTGCCACCAGTGATTTGGGGACAGGGAATGATGAGCAGTTCTTC.

The J gene is TRBJ1-2, the V gene TRBV29-1; 8 bases are a match to TRBD1. With 8 bases clipped from V and 7 bases from J, the junction kept 6 bases outside the gene matches. The CDR3 spans 11 residues. CDR1 is SQVTM, CDR2 ANQGSEA, per germline. DNA for the CDR3: TGCAGCTCTGGACAGGGTTTTGGCTACACCTTC. Amino acids: CSSGQGFGYTF.

The chain is built from TRBV6-2 or TRBV6-3 and TRBJ2-4; TRBD1 agrees at 9 bases. This CDR3 has 13 residues. The V gene end was trimmed by 4 bases and the J gene end by 9 bases; junction bases not matched to a gene: 4. Germline-derived CDR1 and CDR2 are MNHEY and SVGEGT. The CDR3 bases are TGTGCCAGCAGTTGGACAGGGGTGGGCATTCAGTACTTC. This gives the protein CASSWTGVGIQYF.

The V gene is TRBV18, the J gene TRBJ2-1, with a possible D match to TRBD1 (5 bases). Per the germline V gene, CDR1 is KGHSH and CDR2 is LQKENI. CDR3 length equals 13 residues. Trimming removed 2 bases at V and 5 bases at J, with 7 bases between. CDR3 protein: CASSPVRDNEQFF. CDR3 nucleotide sequence: TGTGCCAGCTCACCAGTCAGGGACAATGAGCAGTTCTTC.

This clone has only a few counts. The chain recombines TRBV18 with TRBJ2-7, with 8 bases aligning to TRBD1. CDR1 is KGHSH, CDR2 LQKENI, per germline. CDR3 length: 16 residues. Trimming removed 3 bases from V and 0 bases from J; junction bases left unmatched: 7. The CDR3 DNA reads as TGTGCCAGCTCACCTTCAACAGGGGGTAGCTCCTACGAGCAGTACTTC. It codes for CASSPSTGGSSYEQYF. The full variable domain, with the rest looked up from reference TRBV18 and TRBJ2-7, is NAGVMQNPRHLVRRRGQEARLRCSPMKGHSHVYWYRQLPEEGLKFMVYLQKENIIDESGMPKERFSAEFPKEGPSILRIQQVVRGDSAAYFCASSPSTGGSSYEQYFGPGTRLTVT.

The chain uses TRBV2 and TRBJ2-2; D remains ambiguous. This CDR3 contains 14 residues. The V and J ends lost 3 bases and 2 bases respectively, with 7 bases between them. CDR1 SNHLY and CDR2 FYNNEI come from the germline V gene. The CDR3 spells CASSDNRNTGELFF. Here the CDR3 DNA reads TGTGCCAGCAGTGACAACAGAAACACCGGGGAGCTGTTTTTT.

This clone was detected once. The V gene is TRBV3-1 (or the pseudogene TRBV3-2), the J gene TRBJ1-2; 8 positions agree with TRBD1. Germline CDR1 and CDR2: LGHDT and YNNKEL (reference sequence). With 4 bases clipped from V and 11 bases from J, the junction kept 9 bases outside the gene matches. This CDR3 has 13 residues. CDR3 sequence (DNA): TGTGCCAGCAGCCTTCGGCAGGGGGCAAGTTACACCTTC. Translated, it gives CASSLRQGASYTF.

The rearrangement uses TRBV7-9 and TRBJ1-4, with a tentative D call TRBD1 (5 bases). Germline V gene data show CDR1 as SEHNR and CDR2 as FQNEAQ (reference sequence). The CDR3 consists of 17 residues. V dropped 1 base and J dropped 0 bases, with 12 bases sitting between them. This chain's CDR3 is CASSLGYRWTTNEKLFF. The CDR3 DNA reads as TGTGCCAGCAGCTTAGGCTACAGGTGGACAACTAATGAAAAACTGTTTTTT. Full variable domain (outside the CDR3, taken from reference TRBV7-9 and TRBJ1-4): DTGVSQNPRHKITKRGQNVTFRCDPISEHNRLYWYRQTLGQGPEFLTYFQNEAQLEKSRLLSDRFSAERPKGSFSTLEIQRTEQGDSAMYLCASSLGYRWTTNEKLFFGSGTQLSVL.

This sequence joins TRBV7-9 and TRBJ1-2, with D hard to call. Per the germline V gene, CDR1 is SEHNR and CDR2 is FQNEAQ (reference sequence). Trimming cost V 2 bases and J 7 bases, with 5 bases left between them. The CDR3 loop spans 11 amino acids. CDR3 DNA sequence: TGTGCCAGCAGCTTAAATAGTGGCTACACCTTC. As protein: CASSLNSGYTF.

V is TRBV25-1 and J is TRBJ1-1; no firm D call. The CDR3 runs 14 residues. CDR1 MGHDK and CDR2 SYGVNS come from the germline V gene. Trimming cost V 4 bases and J 10 bases, with 19 bases left between them. CDR3 residues: CASSGWAALSVAFF. CDR3 nucleotides: TGTGCCAGCAGTGGGTGGGCCGCCCTTTCGGTAGCTTTCTTT.

As concerns this clone: The same CDR3 can be traced to other DNA sequences in this sample. This chain links TRBV5-8 with TRBJ1-2, with 8 bases lining up with TRBD1. Germline V gene data show CDR1 as SGHTS and CDR2 as YDEGEE. Losses at the gene ends were 4 bases for V and 8 bases for J; bases not matched to a gene: 7. The CDR3 loop spans 13 amino acids. The CDR3 coding sequence is TGTGCCAGCAGCCCTGGACAGGGCAGGGGCTACACCTTC. Residues: CASSPGQGRGYTF.

V usage is TRBV7-6 and J usage is TRBJ1-5, with 8 bases lining up with TRBD1. In germline, CDR1 is SGHVS, CDR2 FNYEAQ. V shed 3 bases and J 6 bases; nucleotides not matched to a gene: 4. CDR3 length equals 14 residues. The CDR3 region is CASSLGQASQPQHF. CDR3 sequence (DNA): TGTGCCAGCAGCTTGGGACAGGCTAGTCAGCCCCAGCATTTT.

This clone was picked up a small number of times. The V gene is TRBV25-1, the J gene TRBJ2-7; D ambiguous. V dropped 5 bases and J dropped 0 bases, with 8 bases sitting between them. From germline, CDR1 is MGHDK and CDR2 SYGVNS. The length of the CDR3 is 13 residues. The CDR3 DNA sequence: TGTGCCAGCAGTCTTAGGAGCTCCTACGAGCAGTACTTC. Translating gives CASSLRSSYEQYF.

The chain combines TRBV6-1 with TRBJ1-1; possible D gene TRBD1, 5 bases. The V gene's germline CDR1 is MNHNS and CDR2 SASEGT. The CDR3 runs to 16 residues. V was clipped by 1 base and J by 5 bases, with 17 bases between them. CDR3 residues: CASSEEVKGAGTEAFF. Here the CDR3 DNA reads TGTGCCAGCAGTGAAGAAGTAAAAGGGGCCGGTACTGAAGCTTTCTTT.

This clone appeared once. As DNA, the CDR3 is TGTGCCAGCAGAGCAGGGGTCAACACTGAAGCTTTCTTT. It is translated as CASRAGVNTEAFF. V is TRBV9 and J is TRBJ1-1; tentatively, D is TRBD1 (6 bases). The CDR3 covers 13 residues. Deletions cut 5 bases from V and 2 bases from J, with 10 bases between. Germline CDR1 is SGDLS and CDR2 is YYNGEE.

The rearrangement links TRBV6-2 or TRBV6-3 to TRBJ1-5; possible D gene TRBD1, 5 bases. The CDR3 is 14 amino acids. V gave up 3 bases and J gave up 0 bases, with 6 bases separating them. CDR1 and CDR2 (germline): MNHEY, SVGEGT. This CDR3 reads CASSYRGSNQPQHF. The CDR3 coding sequence is TGTGCCAGCAGTTATAGGGGTAGCAATCAGCCCCAGCATTTT.

This clone was counted a single time. The gene calls are TRBV28 and TRBJ1-2; D is perhaps TRBD1 (6 bases). Looked up from germline, CDR1 is MDHEN and CDR2 is SYDVKM. V was pared by 6 bases and J by 3 bases, with 8 bases between. This CDR3 has 12 amino acids. In DNA, the CDR3 is TGTGCCAGCAGGGGACACGACTATGGCTACACCTTC. Its translation is CASRGHDYGYTF.

This chain uses TRBV30 with TRBJ1-3; D possibly corresponds to TRBD1 (5 bases). CDR1 and CDR2 from the germline V gene are GTSNPN and SVGIG (reference sequence). The V gene lost 0 bases and the J gene lost 2 bases, with 14 bases spanning the gap. This CDR3 contains 16 residues. The CDR3 DNA follows: TGTGCCTGGAGTGTAGGGAGGGGCCTCCCTGGAAACACCATATATTTT. Its translation is CAWSVGRGLPGNTIYF.

This clone was detected only once. This rearrangement joins TRBV19 to TRBJ2-6, with TRBD1 matching over 7 bases. The germline CDR1 and CDR2 sequences are LNHDA and SQIVND (reference sequence). CDR3 length: 18 residues. J was trimmed by 0 bases and V by 5 bases; bases with no gene match: 10. The CDR3: CASSSETGKHSGANVLTF. CDR3 sequence (DNA): TGTGCCAGTAGTTCCGAGACAGGGAAGCACTCTGGGGCCAACGTCCTGACTTTC. The full variable domain, rest sourced from reference TRBV19 and TRBJ2-6, is DGGITQSPKYLFRKEGQNVTLSCEQNLNHDAMYWYRQDPGQGLRLIYYSQIVNDFQKGDIAEGYSVSREKKESFPLTVTSAQKNPTAFYLCASSSETGKHSGANVLTFGAGSRLTVL.

The V call is TRBV28, the J call TRBJ2-4; 8 positions match TRBD1. The CDR3 runs 14 residues. Germline loops: CDR1 MDHEN, CDR2 SYDVKM. V shed 3 bases, J shed 4 bases, and the junction held 2 bases outside the gene matches. CDR3 bases: TGTGCCAGCAGTTTGGGACAGGAAAAAAACATTCAGTACTTC. Encoded protein: CASSLGQEKNIQYF. Filled out from reference TRBV28 and TRBJ2-4, the complete variable domain reads DVKVTQSSRYLVKRTGEKVFLECVQDMDHENMFWYRQDPGLGLRLIYFSYDVKMKEKGDIPEGYSVSREKKERFSLILESASTNQTSMYLCASSLGQEKNIQYFGAGTRLSVL.